This T cell receptor beta chain is from a study of tumor-infiltrating lymphocytes in primary liver carcinoma. Co-extracting RNA and DNA was done with roughly 17-34 mg of unsorted bulk tissue as input. Germline loops: CDR1 MNHEY, CDR2 SVGAGI. The CDR3 has 17 residues. The template, roughly 0.45 ug total RNA, yielded TCR beta cDNA made with a constant-region primer. Library construction for TCR beta comprised three nested multiplex PCR rounds performed with slightly modified ARM-PCR. Forward primers for TRBV1-TRBV30 and a C-beta reverse primer served the first two PCR rounds, at 10 cycles each. TCRdb ran MiXCR on the multiplex PCR reads and lists one entry per CDR3 protein. The sample has tens of thousands of distinct CDR3 sequences, over 60% seen once; the top ten hold approximately 37%.

The chain uses TRBV6-5 and TRBJ2-7; 12 nucleotides match TRBD2. The sample comprised liver tumor tissue from sampling region 4. Indicated subset: tumor region T4, right-lateral pole. The receptor's source is a man in his forties with primary liver carcinoma and hepatitis B virus infection. The CDR3 loop reads CACSYSTSGSLVYEQYF. CDR3 sequence (DNA): TGTGCATGCAGTTACTCGACTAGCGGGAGCTTGGTTTACGAGCAGTACTTC.